The 31 T cell receptor beta chains given below trace back to one sample, sequenced in a study of tumor-infiltrating lymphocytes in primary liver carcinoma. With around 500 ng total RNA as template and a constant-region primer, TCR beta cDNA was made. TCR beta libraries came from three nested multiplex PCR rounds using slightly modified ARM-PCR. Amplification in the first two PCR rounds was performed using TRBV1-TRBV30 forward primers and a C-beta reverse primer for roughly 9 cycles each. One entry per CDR3 protein results from TCRdb running MiXCR on the multiplex PCR reads. The sample yields about 190,000 distinct CDR3 sequences, approximately 80% seen once. For each extraction, RNA and DNA were obtained together from about 21-30 mg of unsorted bulk tissue. Sequencing was carried out using tumor tissue from primary liver carcinoma. The origin of the receptors is a middle-aged man with primary liver carcinoma and hepatitis B virus infection.

For this clonotype: Germline and junction disagree at one end, which may indicate a read error. The chain employs TRBV7-9 and TRBJ1-2; TRBD1 might be the D (5 bases). Germline loops: CDR1 SEHNR, CDR2 FQNEAQ (reference sequence). The CDR3 spans 14 residues. CDR3 amino acids: CASSTSGGELGFIF. CDR3 sequence (DNA): TGTGCCAGTAGCACATCTGGGGGAGAGCTGGGCTTCATCTTC.

As regards this clonotype: One end of the junction is discordant with germline, which a read error may explain. The chain uses TRBV5-1 and TRBJ1-1; 7 positions match TRBD1. The CDR3 covers 15 residues. CDR1 is SGHRS, CDR2 YFSETQ, per germline. CDR3 sequence reads: CAGSFQTGMNAEAFF. As DNA, the CDR3 is TGCGCCGGCAGTTTTCAGACAGGGATGAACGCTGAAGCTTTCTTT.

Notes on this clonotype: A read error may be the cause here, since a much bigger clone is one base away. The chain is built from TRBV28 and TRBJ2-1, with 11 nucleotides matching TRBD2. Germline V CDR1 and CDR2: MDHEN, SYDVKM. The CDR3 runs to 17 residues. CDR3 region: CASSQPRASGRTNKQFF. DNA of the CDR3: TGTGCCAGCAGCCAACCTAGGGCTAGCGGGAGGACCAATAAGCAGTTCTTC.

The CDR3 nucleotides are TGTGCCAGCAGCCAAGGGATCTTGAGGTTTAATTCACCCCTCCACTTT. Protein product: CASSQGILRFNSPLHF. The gene calls are TRBV14 and TRBJ1-6; no clear D. Germline V gene lookup returns CDR1 SGHDN and CDR2 FVKESK. This CDR3 is 16 amino acids long. The V end was cut by 1 base, the J end by 6 bases, with 13 bases between.

Turning to this clonotype: Germline is not matched at one junction end, which may reflect a read error. J is TRBJ2-1 and V is TRBV28; 10 nucleotides line up with TRBD1. This CDR3 is built from 15 residues. The germline CDR1 and CDR2 sequences are MDHEN and SYDVKM. Written as DNA, the CDR3 is TGTGTCAGCAGTCACCGGGACAGGGGTAGGAATGAGCAGTTCTTC. Its protein is CVSSHRDRGRNEQFF.

In the case of this clonotype: This sequence may be a read error, since a much larger clone differs from it by one base. The chain has TRBV7-9 and TRBJ1-1; a possible D gene is TRBD1 (6 bases). Per germline, CDR1 SEHNR and CDR2 FQNEAQ (reference sequence). The CDR3 consists of 14 residues. Here the CDR3 reads CASSPLGRDTETFF. The DNA of the CDR3 is TGTGCCAGCAGCCCATTGGGGAGGGACACTGAAACTTTCTTT.

Notes on this clonotype: The junction does not match germline at one end; this may be a read error. V usage is TRBV6-1 and J usage is TRBJ2-1, with 7 positions matching TRBD2. The CDR3 spans 17 residues. Germline-derived CDR1 and CDR2 are MNHNS and SASEGT. CDR3 sequence (DNA): TGTGCCGGCAGTGACAGAGGAGCGGGATCGTCCTACAATGAGCAGTTCTTC. Amino acids: CAGSDRGAGSSYNEQFF.

Concerning this clonotype itself: Relative to the germline gene, one junction end is altered; a read error may explain this. CDR3 amino acids: CATDKDSGGNEEYF. Written as DNA, the CDR3 is TGCGCCACGGATAAAGACTCGGGGGGCAACGAGGAGTACTTC. The V and J genes are TRBV6-1 and TRBJ2-7; D might be TRBD2 (7 bases). The CDR3 covers 14 residues. Germline V gives CDR1 MNHNS, CDR2 SASEGT.

A word on this clonotype: As the CDR3 is not closed by the conserved phenylalanine or tryptophan, this likely results from a read error. The chain joins TRBV12-3 or TRBV12-4 to TRBJ2-1; 8 positions match TRBD1. J was trimmed by 4 bases and V by 9 bases; bases with no gene match: 14. The CDR3 has 16 amino acids. The CDR3 coding sequence is TGTGCCAGTAGTCCACCCGGGACAGGCCCTTACAATGAGCAGTTCGTC. Its translation: CASSPPGTGPYNEQFV.

This clonotype came up once. Sequence at one end of the junction differs from germline and may be a read error. This chain uses TRBV29-1 with TRBJ2-3; 9 bases map to TRBD1. This CDR3 contains 14 residues. Germline loops: CDR1 SQVTM, CDR2 ANQGSEA. CDR3 sequence (DNA): TGCAGCGTTGATAGAACAGGGGGCTCAGATACGCAGTTTTTT. Protein sequence: CSVDRTGGSDTQFF.

This chain links TRBV6-1 with TRBJ2-4, with 8 nucleotides matching TRBD1. V lost 4 bases, J lost 7 bases, and 12 bases stayed unmatched. The CDR3 loop spans 16 amino acids. Germline lookup yields CDR1 MNHNS and CDR2 SASEGT. The CDR3 DNA reads as TGTGCCAGCAGTGCCACAGGGGGTTTCTGCAAGAACATTCAGTACTTC. Its translation: CASSATGGFCKNIQYF.

This clonotype was detected only once. The gene calls are TRBV29-1 and TRBJ2-3, with 11 nucleotides matching TRBD1. The V segment lost 5 bases and the J segment 5 bases; nucleotides outside the gene matches: 6. CDR3 length: 14 amino acids. Germline values: CDR1 SQVTM, CDR2 ANQGSEA. CDR3 in amino acids: CSVPGTGGLDTQYF. The CDR3 DNA sequence: TGCAGCGTTCCCGGGACAGGGGGGTTAGATACGCAGTATTTT.

Regarding this clonotype: The CDR3 does not end in the conserved phenylalanine or tryptophan, so this is likely a read error. The rearrangement joins TRBV5-1 to TRBJ1-2; 7 bases map to TRBD1. Germline CDR1 SGHRS, CDR2 YFSETQ. J lost 3 bases, V lost 4 bases, and 3 bases had no gene match. The CDR3 is made up of 13 amino acids. CDR3 coding DNA: TGCGCCAGCAGCGACAGGGTGGACTATGGCTACACCTCA. Protein: CASSDRVDYGYTS.

As for this clonotype: It is likely a read error, because the conserved phenylalanine at the end of the CDR3 is missing. The rearrangement joins TRBV6-2 or TRBV6-3 to TRBJ2-7, with 7 bases identical to TRBD1. V dropped 1 base and J dropped 4; count of bases not matched to a gene: 4. CDR1 is MNHEY, CDR2 SVGEGT, per germline. This CDR3 region has 14 residues. The CDR3 DNA follows: TGTGCCAGCAGTTACTTGGGACAGAGTTACGAGCAGTACCTC. This sequence encodes CASSYLGQSYEQYL.

The gene calls are TRBV29-1 and TRBJ2-7, with 7 positions matching TRBD1. The CDR3 covers 14 residues. Germline V gene data show CDR1 as SQVTM and CDR2 as ANQGSEA. The CDR3 DNA is TGCAGTGTTTCGATAGGGGGCTTTCTCGAGGAGCAGTACTTC. The encoded protein is CSVSIGGFLEEQYF.

About this clonotype: A read error may account for a junction end that differs from germline. CDR3 DNA sequence: TGTGTCAGCAACTTTCGCTGGACTAGCGGGACCAAAAACATTCAGTACTTC. Its translation: CVSNFRWTSGTKNIQYF. The chain links TRBV11-1 to TRBJ2-4; 12 bases fit TRBD2. Germline values: CDR1 SGHAT, CDR2 FQDESV (reference sequence). CDR3 size: 17 residues.

Ten or more counts support this clonotype. The chain uses TRBV6-2 or TRBV6-3 and TRBJ2-7; D is unresolved. Germline-derived CDR1 and CDR2 are MNHEY and SVGEGT. V lost 2 bases to trimming and J lost 4 bases, with 15 bases between them. The CDR3 has 15 amino acids. CDR3 bases: TGTGCCAGCAGTTACCCGGGCGAGAGAAGGTACGAGCAGTACTTC. Translation: CASSYPGERRYEQYF.

This clonotype appeared once. The junction and the germline gene differ at one end; a read error may be behind it. The chain joins TRBV6-5 to TRBJ2-7; TRBD2 aligns across 10 bases. CDR3 length equals 14 residues. Germline CDR1 is MNHEY and CDR2 is SVGAGI. This CDR3 is CAGSVSAGGGEQYF. The CDR3 DNA follows: TGTGCCGGCAGTGTTTCAGCGGGAGGGGGCGAACAGTACTTC.

On this clonotype itself: Relative to the germline gene, one junction end is altered; a read error may explain this. The chain has TRBV24-1 and TRBJ2-1; 11 bases map to TRBD2. Per the germline V gene, CDR1 is KGHDR and CDR2 is SFDVKD. This CDR3 region has 17 residues. CDR3 in DNA: TGTACCACCAGTGATCCACACGGTACTAGCGGGAGCCATGAGCAGTTCTTC. It is translated as CTTSDPHGTSGSHEQFF.

The gene calls are TRBV18 and TRBJ2-3, with D maybe TRBD2 (6 bases). Germline V gives CDR1 KGHSH, CDR2 LQKENI. This CDR3 comprises 15 residues. Trimming stripped 6 bases from V and 3 bases from J, with 16 bases between. Here the CDR3 reads CASSSTIGSTDTQYF. The CDR3 nucleotides read TGTGCCAGCTCGTCAACTATCGGGAGTACAGATACGCAGTATTTT.

The chain carries TRBV11-2 and TRBJ2-7, with D possibly matching TRBD2 (5 bases). V lost 4 bases and J lost 10, with 20 bases in between. The CDR3 consists of 14 residues. Per the germline V gene, CDR1 is SGHAT and CDR2 is FQNNGV. CDR3 in amino acids: CASSSSRNSYYQYF. The CDR3 DNA sequence: TGTGCCAGCAGCTCTAGCAGGAACTCCTACTATCAGTACTTC.

Comment on this clonotype: This may be a read error, as it is one base from a much larger clone. The V and J genes are TRBV28 and TRBJ2-7, with D uncertain. The CDR3 contains 12 residues. Germline assignment: CDR1 MDHEN and CDR2 SYDVKM. Trimming left V 5 bases short and J 8 bases short, with 13 bases between. CDR3 amino acids: CASSPPFLKQYF. CDR3 DNA sequence: TGTGCCAGCAGTCCCCCATTCCTCAAGCAGTACTTC.

On this clonotype: At one end the junction does not follow the germline gene, possibly because of a read error. V gene TRBV4-3 combines with J gene TRBJ2-2; D may be TRBD2 (5 bases). CDR1 is LGHNA and CDR2 is YSLEER in the germline V gene. CDR3 length: 13 amino acids. This chain's CDR3 is CASNQDWYGELFF. In nucleotides, the CDR3 is TGCGCCAGCAACCAAGATTGGTACGGGGAGTTGTTTTTT.

This clonotype has just one count. This sequence may be a read error, since a much larger clone differs from it by one base. V gene TRBV19 combines with J gene TRBJ2-1; 7 bases align to TRBD2. Germline loops: CDR1 LNHDA, CDR2 SQIVND (reference sequence). The CDR3 runs 17 residues. The CDR3: CASSPLTSPSSYNEQLF. CDR3 sequence (DNA): TGTGCCAGTAGTCCCCTGACTAGCCCCAGTTCCTACAATGAGCAGCTCTTC.

About this clonotype itself: A read error may account for a junction end that differs from germline. The chain carries TRBV4-1 and TRBJ1-6; 10 nucleotides agree with TRBD1. Germline V gene sequence: CDR1 MGHRA, CDR2 YSYEKL. This CDR3 comprises 17 residues. CDR3 protein: CASIQDRGQGRGSPFHF. In DNA, the CDR3 is TGCGCCAGCATCCAAGACCGGGGACAGGGGCGTGGGTCACCCTTCCACTTT.

Points on this clonotype: At one end the junction does not follow the germline gene, possibly because of a read error. The rearrangement links TRBV12-3 or TRBV12-4 to TRBJ2-7, with D unclear. The CDR3 has 14 amino acids. The CDR3 is CASSLTTERPIPNF. In DNA form, the CDR3 reads TGTGCCAGCAGTTTAACGACGGAACGTCCTATTCCTAACTTC.

As regards this clonotype: One end of the junction does not line up with germline, which may come from a read error. The V gene is TRBV6-1, the J gene TRBJ1-2, with D possibly being TRBD1 (6 bases). In germline, CDR1 is MNHNS, CDR2 SASEGT. This CDR3 comprises 15 residues. CDR3: CASSVTGNSNYGYTF. The CDR3 nucleotides read TGTGCCAGCAGTGTCACAGGGAACTCTAATTATGGCTACACCTTC.

Worth noting for this clonotype: A junction end diverges from the germline sequence, so it may reflect a read error. This sequence joins TRBV6-2 or TRBV6-3 and TRBJ2-7, with D unclear. The germline V gene has CDR1 MNHEY and CDR2 SVGEGT. The CDR3 is made up of 16 amino acids. CDR3 in DNA: TGTGCCAGCAGTAGTGGGCGGAGCCACAACTCCTACGAACAGTACTTC. As protein: CASSSGRSHNSYEQYF.

About this clonotype itself: It is unclear where the CDR3 begins or ends on the DNA, so no DNA is shown, and the CDR3 is as TCRdb lists it. The rearrangement links TRBV11-1 to TRBJ2-7; the DNA was not used to check the table's D call, TRBD1. Germline CDR1 and CDR2: SGHAT and FQDESV (reference sequence). The CDR3 spans 24 amino acids, including both terminal residues. The chain's CDR3 is CAISPRTMDEQFFGPGTRLHEQYF.

The rearrangement joins TRBV29-1 to TRBJ1-2; D ambiguous. With 4 bases removed from V and 4 bases from J, the gap between germline ends came to 28 bases. In germline, CDR1 is SQVTM, CDR2 ANQGSEA. The CDR3 covers 18 residues. The CDR3 protein is CSVGVPTRTQVAIYGYTF. The CDR3 DNA reads TGCAGCGTTGGGGTACCAACACGAACTCAAGTGGCTATCTATGGCTACACCTTC.

Worth noting for this clonotype: At one boundary the junction diverges from the germline segment, which might be a read error. The chain combines TRBV11-1 with TRBJ2-5; D may be TRBD2 (6 bases). Germline-derived CDR1 and CDR2 are SGHAT and FQDESV (reference sequence). CDR3 length: 15 residues. CDR3 in amino acids: CVSSSPVLAGETQYF. The CDR3, as DNA: TGTGTCAGCAGTTCCCCGGTACTAGCCGGGGAGACCCAATACTTC.